This T cell receptor (beta chain) emerged from a study of OX40 agonist ivuxolimab in advanced cancers. Study as a whole: Patients received intravenous ivuxolimab every 2 weeks at 0.01 to 10 mg/kg. Whole-study findings and limits: Specificity for antigen went undetermined in the expanded peripheral T cells. The mean number of expanded clones was higher in CD8+ T cells than in CD4+.

As regards this clone: The antigen is not known.

The germline V and J ends were trimmed by 2 bases and 0 bases, with 21 bases remaining between them. The CDR3 length is 19 residues. Per the germline V gene, CDR1 is MNHEY and CDR2 is SMNVEV (reference sequence). Patients were excluded for autoimmune disease history or systemic immunosuppression. Sequenced by immunoSEQ multiplex PCR; TCRdb stores in-frame clones only, minus some. The repertoire holds roughly 48,000 clones, with roughly 82% as singletons. The gene calls are TRBV27 and TRBJ2-3; D perhaps matches TRBD2 (7 bases). The input for sequencing was CD4+ or CD8+ T cells sorted from blood, taken in a trial of the OX40 agonist ivuxolimab. This clonotype originated in an adult with an advanced solid tumor such as melanoma, head and neck, liver or kidney cancer. CDR3 coding DNA: TGTGCCAGCAGTTTAGAGGGGGGGTTGACCCGAGCTAGCACAGATACGCAGTATTTT. Its protein is CASSLEGGLTRASTDTQYF.